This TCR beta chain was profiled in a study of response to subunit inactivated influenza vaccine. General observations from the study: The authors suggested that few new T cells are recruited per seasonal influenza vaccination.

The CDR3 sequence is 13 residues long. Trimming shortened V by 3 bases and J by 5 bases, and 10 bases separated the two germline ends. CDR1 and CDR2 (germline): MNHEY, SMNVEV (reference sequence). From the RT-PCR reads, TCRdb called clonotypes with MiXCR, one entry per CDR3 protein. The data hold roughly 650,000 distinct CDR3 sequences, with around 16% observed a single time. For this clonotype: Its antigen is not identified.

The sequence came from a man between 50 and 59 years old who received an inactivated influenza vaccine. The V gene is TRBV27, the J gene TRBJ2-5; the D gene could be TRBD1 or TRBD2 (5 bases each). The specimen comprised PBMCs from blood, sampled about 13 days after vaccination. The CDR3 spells CASSFKGSETQYF. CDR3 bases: TGTGCCAGCAGTTTTAAGGGGAGTGAGACCCAGTACTTC.